A selection of T cell receptor beta chains follows, all from one sample in a study of regulatory T cells in long-lasting Graves disease. TCRdb reanalysed the multiplex PCR reads using MiXCR and keeps one entry per CDR3 protein. In the table there are approximately 310,000 distinct CDR3 sequences, over 15% of which are singletons. Sequenced here: peripheral blood mononuclear cells (PBMCs), sampled at new diagnosis, from a patient treated with antithyroid drugs. Receptors originate from a female donor with Graves disease. CDR3s include the opening cysteine and the closing phenylalanine or tryptophan.

v_call	cdr3_aa
TRBV5-1	CASTKTGINSPLHF
TRBV6-1	CASREVTGELFF
TRBV12-3/TRBV12-4	CASSEGGRKSYEQYF
TRBV5-1	CASSPRGGLAGPSSYNEQFF
TRBV30	CAWGVLGDTQYF
TRBV9	CASSASTGELFF
TRBV12-3/TRBV12-4	CASSFLPGKNTEAFF
TRBV9	CASSVSGQGRLESEHYF
TRBV15	CATRGGVIDTEAFF
TRBV24-1	CATSALGQATDTQYF
TRBV12-3/TRBV12-4	CASSRRGETNTEAFF
TRBV5-6	CASSLPSGDEQFF
TRBV20-1	CSARVGSSYNEQFF
TRBV28	CASSDTLTGVVVYGYTF
TRBV2	CASSEAPRLKHREPPGANVLTF
TRBV15	CATSRDRGQGWYTEAFF
TRBV2	CASRDDRGKYEQYF
TRBV27	CASSLLFTGELFF
TRBV11-3	CASSLKAFGYNEQFF
TRBV29-1	CSVEGGDRGYEQYF
TRBV19	CASKGLGDSPLHF
TRBV30	CAWSPGTGRIDNEQFF
TRBV19	CASSTGQGSQPQHF
TRBV7-9	CASSSSRDGEGLVPGELFF
TRBV20-1	CSARALPGDEQFF
TRBV27	CASSLSGLGIGNYTF
TRBV15	CATGRDRAATGELFF
TRBV28	CASSRDGGHEQYF